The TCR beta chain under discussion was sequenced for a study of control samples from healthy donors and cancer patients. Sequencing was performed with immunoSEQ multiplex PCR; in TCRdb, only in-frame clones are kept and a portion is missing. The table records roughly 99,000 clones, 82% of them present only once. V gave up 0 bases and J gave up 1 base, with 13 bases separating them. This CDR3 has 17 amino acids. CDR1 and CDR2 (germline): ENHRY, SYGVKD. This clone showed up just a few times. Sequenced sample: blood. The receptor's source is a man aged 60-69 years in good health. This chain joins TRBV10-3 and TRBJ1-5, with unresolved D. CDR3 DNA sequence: TGTGCCATCAGTGAGTCAGAGGTGTTGGCAAGCAATCAGCCCCAGCATTTT. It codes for CAISESEVLASNQPQHF.